This TCR beta chain comes out of a study of cytomegalovirus exposure and HLA in healthy donors. The PCR ran on 60 Vbeta and 13 Jbeta primers. Repertoires were generated with immunoSEQ multiplex PCR, while TCRdb's copy carries only in-frame clones and drops some. The table records 100,000 to 150,000 clones, roughly 83% of them present only once. Donors had nominal health at sampling but likely had unrecorded immune exposures. V lost 5 bases and J lost 1, with 8 bases in between. Germline-derived CDR1 and CDR2 are PRHDT and FYEKMQ (reference sequence). The CDR3 length is 14 residues. This clone was observed once. Antigen unknown. Findings and caveats of the study: Trimming of TCR beta V- and J-genes showed a link, identified in a later analysis, to a missense DCLRE1C variant.

The sequenced sample consisted of PBMCs. The TCR comes from a man between 18 and 29 years old in good health and CMV-seropositive. The chain has TRBV13 and TRBJ2-2; D unresolved. CDR3 region: CASSPLGNTGELFF. Here the CDR3 DNA reads TGTGCCAGCAGCCCACTTGGGAACACCGGGGAGCTGTTTTTT.